This T cell receptor beta chain was captured in a study of lymphopenia after photon versus proton radiotherapy. Whole-study findings and limits: After the lymphocyte nadir, photon-treated repertoires showed oligoclonal expansion, especially of CD8+ Temra cells.

Note on this clone: The antigen remains unidentified.

The V end was cut by 3 bases, the J end by 0 bases, with 12 bases between. Looked up from germline, CDR1 is MGHDK and CDR2 is SYGVNS. The CDR3 extends over 16 amino acids. TCRdb's copy holds only in-frame clones and misses some; the assay was immunoSEQ multiplex PCR. The sample lists around 53,000 clones; around 82% were seen once. This specimen was peripheral blood, taken from a patient treated with photon-based radiotherapy. The source of this sequence is a man aged 45 to 65 with gastric cancer. The V gene is TRBV25-1, the J gene TRBJ1-3, with D maybe TRBD1 (6 bases). The DNA for the CDR3 is TGTGCCAGCAGTGAGGGTAGGGGGAACTCTGGAAACACCATATATTTT. Encoded protein: CASSEGRGNSGNTIYF.